This TCR beta chain is from a study of shared clonotypes between healthy human individuals. As concerns this clone: Its antigen is unknown. At the DNA level, this CDR3 is encoded by other sequences in the same sample as well.

Findings and caveats of the study: Memory subsets generally showed lower estimated richness than naive subsets. Measured sharing among donors was expected to vary with sequencing depth.

Profiling relied on immunoSEQ multiplex PCR, and the TCRdb table lists in-frame clones only, not all of them. The repertoire includes some 2.4 million clones, more than 85% of them detected once, and 0.36% sits in the top ten. V lost 4 bases and J 7 bases, leaving 8 bases between the germline ends. The germline V gene encodes CDR1 LNHDA and CDR2 SQIVND (reference sequence). CDR3 length: 12 amino acids. The rearrangement links TRBV19 to TRBJ1-5; no firm D call. Sequencing was carried out using naive CD4+ T cells from PBMCs. The sample's subset: CD45RA+ positively selected. This clonotype originated in a young man in good health. Some clones in this sample may be carry-over from other donors' samples. Here the CDR3 DNA reads TGTGCCAGTAGTAGTTATAACCAGCCCCAGCATTTT. Encoded protein: CASSSYNQPQHF.